Here is one TCR beta chain with its context. Only one count was recorded for this clone. No antigen is known for it. No base qualities exist here, and no much larger clone lies one base off it. This sample was taken from a study of blood T cell repertoires in COVID-19 (TCRdb year 2020). Study-level background: Collaborator samples came from the United States, Italy and Spain and covered acute and convalescent phases of COVID-19. Where available, HLA class I and class II types were taken from metadata supplied by the sample provider and were not determined by assay-based typing. A de-identified subject ID, COVID-19 status, age in years and sex were almost always included in the sample metadata. The material from the prospective study consisted of cDNA or gDNA derived from T cells, B-cell-depleted T cells, or PBMCs. The samples were drawn from the first 160 participants of the ongoing ImmuneRACE study and from 1,254 subjects provided by 6 global collaborators. The repertoires were made available in a free public database intended to serve as a resource for research on the immune response to SARS-CoV-2. The dataset comprised deeply sampled blood TCRbeta repertoires from subjects exposed to, actively infected with, or recovered from COVID-19.

Results and caveats for the whole study, not just this receptor: The amount of clinical and demographic metadata varied by source and participant and was provided uncurated.

Reading from cysteine to phenylalanine, the CDR3 counts 14 amino acids. Just the 42-base CDR3 DNA is kept, in frame starting at base 1. From V the trimming removes 1 base and from J it removes 9 bases, while the gene matches leave 4 bases of the junction unaccounted for. Based on the germline V gene, the CDR1 and CDR2 sequences are SNHLY and FYNNEI. A second Seattle source provided samples from volunteer blood donors who had recovered from COVID-19. Each collaborating institution followed its own protocols to collect whole blood in K2EDTA tubes. For TCRbeta analysis, collaborators shipped samples as frozen whole blood, isolated PBMCs, or DNA extracted from either of those sample types. TCRbeta CDR3 regions were amplified from genomic DNA by means of the immunoSEQ Assay, a bias-controlled multiplex PCR. For the original study's pipeline: The number of nucleated cells in each sample was estimated by amplification of reference gene primers within the assay. To quantify the absolute abundance of each unique TCRbeta CDR3 rearrangement, sequence reads were collapsed and filtered. For each sample, productive Simpson clonality was calculated as the square root of Simpson's diversity index across productive rearrangements. Not all clones reach the TCRdb copy of this immuneACCESS table, which keeps in-frame sequences only. Checked studies attribute under half of the gap to unresolved V genes and leave the rest unexplained. V and J calls plus clone size are reproduced from that table; the DNA served to infer D and trimming. This sample holds approximately 170,000 clones; around four fifths were observed only once. Of the sample, roughly 13% falls within the top ten clones.

The sequence was obtained from a man in his 70s who had recovered from COVID-19. Sample: peripheral blood. The rearrangement joined TRBV2 to TRBJ2-1, and 9 junction bases match TRBD1. This receptor carries the CDR3 CASSEGTGEVEQFF. The DNA reads TGTGCCAGCAGTGAAGGGACAGGGGAAGTTGAGCAGTTCTTC.